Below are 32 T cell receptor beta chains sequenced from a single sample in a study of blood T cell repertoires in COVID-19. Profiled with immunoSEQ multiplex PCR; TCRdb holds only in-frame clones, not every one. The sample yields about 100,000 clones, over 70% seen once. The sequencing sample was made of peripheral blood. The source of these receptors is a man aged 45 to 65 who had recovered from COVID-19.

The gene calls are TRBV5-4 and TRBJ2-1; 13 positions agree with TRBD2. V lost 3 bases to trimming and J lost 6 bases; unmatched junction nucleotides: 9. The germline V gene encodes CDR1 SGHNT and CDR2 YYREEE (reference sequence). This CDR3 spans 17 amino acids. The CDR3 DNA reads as TGTGCCAGCAGCTCAGCCCTGGGACTAGCGGGACGCAATGAGCAGTTCTTC. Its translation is CASSSALGLAGRNEQFF.

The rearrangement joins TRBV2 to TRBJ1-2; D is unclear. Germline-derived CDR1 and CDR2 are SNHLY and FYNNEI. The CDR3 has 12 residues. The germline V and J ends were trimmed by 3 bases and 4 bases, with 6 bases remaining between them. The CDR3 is CASSDRVYGYTF. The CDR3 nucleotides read TGTGCCAGCAGTGACCGAGTCTATGGCTACACCTTC.

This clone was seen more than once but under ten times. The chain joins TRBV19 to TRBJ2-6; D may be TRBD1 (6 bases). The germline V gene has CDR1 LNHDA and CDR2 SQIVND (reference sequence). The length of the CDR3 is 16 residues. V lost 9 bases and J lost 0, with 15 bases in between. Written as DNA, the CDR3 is TGTGCCAGCGGGACACATCAATCCTCTGGGGCCAACGTCCTGACTTTC. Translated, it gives CASGTHQSSGANVLTF.

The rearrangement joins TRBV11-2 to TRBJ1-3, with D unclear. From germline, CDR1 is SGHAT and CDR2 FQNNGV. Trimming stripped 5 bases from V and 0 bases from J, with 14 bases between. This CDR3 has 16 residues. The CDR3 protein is CASSARRRSSGNTIYF. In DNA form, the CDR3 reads TGTGCCAGCAGCGCCCGTCGACGGAGCTCTGGAAACACCATATATTTT. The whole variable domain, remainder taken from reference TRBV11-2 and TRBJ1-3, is EAGVAQSPRYKIIEKRQSVAFWCNPISGHATLYWYQQILGQGPKLLIQFQNNGVVDDSQLPKDRFSAERLKGVDSTLKIQPAKLEDSAVYLCASSARRRSSGNTIYFGEGSWLTVV.

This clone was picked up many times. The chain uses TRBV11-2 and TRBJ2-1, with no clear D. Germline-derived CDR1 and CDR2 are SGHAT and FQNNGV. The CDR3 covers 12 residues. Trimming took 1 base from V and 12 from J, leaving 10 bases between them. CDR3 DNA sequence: TGTGCCAGCAGCTTAGTTGGCCTAGGGCAGTTCTTC. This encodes CASSLVGLGQFF.

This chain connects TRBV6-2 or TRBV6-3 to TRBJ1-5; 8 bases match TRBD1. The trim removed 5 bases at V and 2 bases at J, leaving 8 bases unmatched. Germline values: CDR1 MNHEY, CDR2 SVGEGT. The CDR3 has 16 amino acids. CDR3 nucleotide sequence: TGTGCCAGCAGTCAGCCGACAGGGGTAGGCAATCAGCCCCAGCATTTT. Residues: CASSQPTGVGNQPQHF.

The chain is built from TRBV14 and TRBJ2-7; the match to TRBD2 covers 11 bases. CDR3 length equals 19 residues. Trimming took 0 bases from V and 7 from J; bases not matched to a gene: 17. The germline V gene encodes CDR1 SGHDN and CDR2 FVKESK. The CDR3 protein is CASSQDEWLAGGPVREQYF. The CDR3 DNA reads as TGTGCCAGCAGCCAAGATGAGTGGCTAGCGGGAGGACCGGTTCGGGAGCAGTACTTC.

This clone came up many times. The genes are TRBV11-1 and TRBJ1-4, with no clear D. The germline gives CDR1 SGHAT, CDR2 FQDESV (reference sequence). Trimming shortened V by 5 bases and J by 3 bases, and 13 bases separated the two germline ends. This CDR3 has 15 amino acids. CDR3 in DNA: TGTGCCAGCAGCCCCACCGGGGAGGCTAATGAAAAACTGTTTTTT. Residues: CASSPTGEANEKLFF.

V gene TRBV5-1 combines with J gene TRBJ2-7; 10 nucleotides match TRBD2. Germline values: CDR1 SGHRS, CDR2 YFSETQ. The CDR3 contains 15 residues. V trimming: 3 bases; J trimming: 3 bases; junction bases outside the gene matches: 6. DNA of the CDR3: TGCGCCAGCAGCTCTTATAGCGGGGGGAGCTACGAGCAGTACTTC. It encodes CASSSYSGGSYEQYF.

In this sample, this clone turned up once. CDR3 in amino acids: CASSFGGSPNIQYF. Here the CDR3 DNA reads TGTGCCAGCAGTTTCGGCGGGAGCCCGAACATTCAGTACTTC. The chain joins TRBV28 to TRBJ2-4; 7 bases map to TRBD2. Germline V gene sequence: CDR1 MDHEN, CDR2 SYDVKM. Trimming cost V 3 bases and J 7 bases; bases outside gene matches: 6. This CDR3 is 14 amino acids long.

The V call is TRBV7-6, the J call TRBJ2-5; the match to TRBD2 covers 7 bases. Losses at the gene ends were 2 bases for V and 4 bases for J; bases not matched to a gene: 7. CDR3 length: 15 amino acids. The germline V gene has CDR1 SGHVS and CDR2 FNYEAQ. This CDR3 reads CASSLYGGLGETQYF. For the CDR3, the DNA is TGTGCCAGCAGCTTATACGGGGGGTTGGGAGAGACCCAGTACTTC.

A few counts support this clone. The CDR3 DNA reads TGTGCCAGTAGTCCACACTCCCCTACAGGGGGCTGGGGCTACACCTTC. It is translated as CASSPHSPTGGWGYTF. J is TRBJ1-2 and V is TRBV19; TRBD1 aligns across 9 bases. The CDR3 length is 16 residues. Germline values: CDR1 LNHDA, CDR2 SQIVND (reference sequence). V lost 5 bases, J lost 8 bases, and 15 bases stayed unmatched. The full variable domain, completed using reference TRBV19 and TRBJ1-2, is DGGITQSPKYLFRKEGQNVTLSCEQNLNHDAMYWYRQDPGQGLRLIYYSQIVNDFQKGDIAEGYSVSREKKESFPLTVTSAQKNPTAFYLCASSPHSPTGGWGYTFGSGTRLTVV.

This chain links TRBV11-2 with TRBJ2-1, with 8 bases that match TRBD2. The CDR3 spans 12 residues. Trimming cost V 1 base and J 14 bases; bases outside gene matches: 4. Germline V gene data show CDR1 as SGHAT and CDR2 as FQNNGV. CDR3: CASSLGAGAEFF. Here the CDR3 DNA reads TGTGCCAGCAGCTTAGGAGCGGGGGCCGAGTTCTTC.

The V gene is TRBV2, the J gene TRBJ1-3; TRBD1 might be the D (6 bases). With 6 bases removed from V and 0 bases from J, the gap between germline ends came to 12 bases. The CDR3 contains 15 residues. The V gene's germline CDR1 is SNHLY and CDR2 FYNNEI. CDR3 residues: CASRVQGSSGNTIYF. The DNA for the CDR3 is TGTGCCAGCAGGGTACAGGGTTCCTCTGGAAACACCATATATTTT. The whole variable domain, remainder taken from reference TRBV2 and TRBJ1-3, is EPEVTQTPSHQVTQMGQEVILRCVPISNHLYFYWYRQILGQKVEFLVSFYNNEISEKSEIFDDQFSVERPDGSNFTLKIRSTKLEDSAMYFCASRVQGSSGNTIYFGEGSWLTVV.

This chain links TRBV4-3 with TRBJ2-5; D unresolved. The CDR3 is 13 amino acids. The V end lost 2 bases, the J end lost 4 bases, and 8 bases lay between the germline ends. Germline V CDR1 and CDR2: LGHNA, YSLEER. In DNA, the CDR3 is TGCGCCAGCAGCCAAAGTCCAGGAGAGACCCAGTACTTC. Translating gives CASSQSPGETQYF.

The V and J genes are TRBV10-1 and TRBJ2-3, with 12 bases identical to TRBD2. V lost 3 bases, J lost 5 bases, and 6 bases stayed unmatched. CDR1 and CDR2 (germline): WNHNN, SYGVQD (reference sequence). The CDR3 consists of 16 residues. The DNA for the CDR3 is TGCGCCAGCAGTGAAAGGACTAGCGGGGCGAGAGATACGCAGTATTTT. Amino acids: CASSERTSGARDTQYF.

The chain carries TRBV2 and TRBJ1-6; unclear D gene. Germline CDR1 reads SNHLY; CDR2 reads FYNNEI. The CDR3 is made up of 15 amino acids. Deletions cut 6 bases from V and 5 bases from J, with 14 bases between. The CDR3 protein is CASRTQYTNNSPLHF. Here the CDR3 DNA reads TGTGCCAGCAGAACCCAGTACACAAATAATTCACCCCTCCACTTT.

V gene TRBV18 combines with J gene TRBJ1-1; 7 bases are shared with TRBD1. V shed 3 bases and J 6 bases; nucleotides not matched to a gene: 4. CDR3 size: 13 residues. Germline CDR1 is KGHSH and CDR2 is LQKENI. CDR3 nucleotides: TGTGCCAGCTCACCCGGGACAGCCCCTGAAGCTTTCTTT. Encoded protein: CASSPGTAPEAFF. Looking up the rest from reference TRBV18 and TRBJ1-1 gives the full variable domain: NAGVMQNPRHLVRRRGQEARLRCSPMKGHSHVYWYRQLPEEGLKFMVYLQKENIIDESGMPKERFSAEFPKEGPSILRIQQVVRGDSAAYFCASSPGTAPEAFFGQGTRLTVV.

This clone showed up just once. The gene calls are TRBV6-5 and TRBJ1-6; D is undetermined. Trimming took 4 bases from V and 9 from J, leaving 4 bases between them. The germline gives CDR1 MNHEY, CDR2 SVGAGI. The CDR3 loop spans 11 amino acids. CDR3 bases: TGTGCCAGCAGTTCAGGTTCACCCCTCCACTTT. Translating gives CASSSGSPLHF.

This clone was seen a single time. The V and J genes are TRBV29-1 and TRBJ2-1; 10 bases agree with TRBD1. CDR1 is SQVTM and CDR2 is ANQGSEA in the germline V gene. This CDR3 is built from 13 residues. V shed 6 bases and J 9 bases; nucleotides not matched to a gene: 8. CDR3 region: CSVVGTGVSEQFF. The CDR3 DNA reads TGCAGCGTCGTCGGGACAGGGGTTAGTGAGCAGTTCTTC.

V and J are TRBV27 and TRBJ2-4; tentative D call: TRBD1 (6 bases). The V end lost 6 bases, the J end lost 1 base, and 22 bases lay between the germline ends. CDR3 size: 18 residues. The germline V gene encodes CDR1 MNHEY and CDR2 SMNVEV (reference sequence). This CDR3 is CASSQHREWGIAKNIQYF. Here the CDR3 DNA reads TGTGCCAGCAGCCAGCACAGGGAGTGGGGAATTGCCAAAAACATTCAGTACTTC.

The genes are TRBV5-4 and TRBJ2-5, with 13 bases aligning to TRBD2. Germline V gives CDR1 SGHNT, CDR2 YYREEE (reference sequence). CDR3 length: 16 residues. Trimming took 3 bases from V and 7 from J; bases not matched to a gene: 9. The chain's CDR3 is CASSSGTSGVPRTQYF. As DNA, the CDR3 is TGTGCCAGCAGCTCCGGGACTAGCGGGGTACCTAGGACCCAGTACTTC.

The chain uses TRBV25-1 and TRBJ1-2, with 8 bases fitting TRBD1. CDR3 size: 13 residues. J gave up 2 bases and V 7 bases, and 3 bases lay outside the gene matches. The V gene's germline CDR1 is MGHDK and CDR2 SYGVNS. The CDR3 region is CASIPGGNYGYTF. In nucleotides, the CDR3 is TGTGCCAGCATACCAGGGGGCAACTATGGCTACACCTTC.

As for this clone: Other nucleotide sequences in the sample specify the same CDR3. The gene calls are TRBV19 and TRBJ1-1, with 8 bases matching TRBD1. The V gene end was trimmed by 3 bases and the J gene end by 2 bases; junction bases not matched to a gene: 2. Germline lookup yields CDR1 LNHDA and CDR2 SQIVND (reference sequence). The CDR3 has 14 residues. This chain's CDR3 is CASSITGGNTEAFF. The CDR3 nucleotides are TGTGCCAGTAGTATTACAGGGGGAAACACTGAAGCTTTCTTT.

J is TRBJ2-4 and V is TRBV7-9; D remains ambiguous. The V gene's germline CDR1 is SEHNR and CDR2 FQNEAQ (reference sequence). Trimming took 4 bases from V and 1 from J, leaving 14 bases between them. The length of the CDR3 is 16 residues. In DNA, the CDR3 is TGTGCCAGCAGCTCCGAGGATAATAGGGCCAAAAACATTCAGTACTTC. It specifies CASSSEDNRAKNIQYF.

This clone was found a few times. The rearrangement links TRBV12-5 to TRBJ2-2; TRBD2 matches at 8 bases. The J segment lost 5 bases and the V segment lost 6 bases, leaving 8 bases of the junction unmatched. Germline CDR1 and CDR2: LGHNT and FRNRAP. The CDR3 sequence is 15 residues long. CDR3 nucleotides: TGTGCTAGTGGCCAAGCGGGAGTTGAGACCGGGGAGCTGTTTTTT. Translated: CASGQAGVETGELFF.

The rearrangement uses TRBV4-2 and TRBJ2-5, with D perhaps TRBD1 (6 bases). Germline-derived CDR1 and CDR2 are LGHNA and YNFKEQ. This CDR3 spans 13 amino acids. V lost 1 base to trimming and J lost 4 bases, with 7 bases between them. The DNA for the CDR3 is TGTGCCAGCAGCCAAGTAGGGGGAGAGACCCAGTACTTC. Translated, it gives CASSQVGGETQYF.

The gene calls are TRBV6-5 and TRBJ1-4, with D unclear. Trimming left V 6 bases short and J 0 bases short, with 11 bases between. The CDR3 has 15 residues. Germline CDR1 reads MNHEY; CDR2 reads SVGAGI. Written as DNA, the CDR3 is TGTGCCAGCAGGGGCAACAGTGCAACTAATGAAAAACTGTTTTTT. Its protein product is CASRGNSATNEKLFF.

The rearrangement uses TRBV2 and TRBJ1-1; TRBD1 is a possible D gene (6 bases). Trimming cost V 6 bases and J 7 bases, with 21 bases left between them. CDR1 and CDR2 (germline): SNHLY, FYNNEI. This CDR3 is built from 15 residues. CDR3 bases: TGTGCCAGCAGGAAGGAACAGGGATTCGGGATTGAAGCTTTCTTT. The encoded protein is CASRKEQGFGIEAFF.

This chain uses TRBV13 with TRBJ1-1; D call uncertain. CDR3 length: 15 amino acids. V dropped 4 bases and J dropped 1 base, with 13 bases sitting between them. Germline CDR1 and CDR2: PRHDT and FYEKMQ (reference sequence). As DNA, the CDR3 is TGTGCCAGCAGCTCCCTCAACCTAGCGAACACTGAAGCTTTCTTT. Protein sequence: CASSSLNLANTEAFF.

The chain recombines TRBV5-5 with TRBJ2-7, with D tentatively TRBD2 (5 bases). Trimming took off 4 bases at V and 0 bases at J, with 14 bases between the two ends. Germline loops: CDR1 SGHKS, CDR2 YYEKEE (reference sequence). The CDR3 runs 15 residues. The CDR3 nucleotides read TGTGCCAGCAGCCTTCGATTGGGGAGCTCCTACGAGCAGTACTTC. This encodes CASSLRLGSSYEQYF.

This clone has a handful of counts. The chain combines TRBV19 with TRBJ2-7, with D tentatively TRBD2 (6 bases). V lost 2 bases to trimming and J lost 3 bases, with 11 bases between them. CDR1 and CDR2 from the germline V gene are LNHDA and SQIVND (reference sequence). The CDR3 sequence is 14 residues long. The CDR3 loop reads CASSISGDFYEQYF. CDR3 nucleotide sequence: TGTGCCAGTAGTATATCCGGGGACTTCTACGAGCAGTACTTC. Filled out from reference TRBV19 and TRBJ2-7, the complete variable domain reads DGGITQSPKYLFRKEGQNVTLSCEQNLNHDAMYWYRQDPGQGLRLIYYSQIVNDFQKGDIAEGYSVSREKKESFPLTVTSAQKNPTAFYLCASSISGDFYEQYFGPGTRLTVT.